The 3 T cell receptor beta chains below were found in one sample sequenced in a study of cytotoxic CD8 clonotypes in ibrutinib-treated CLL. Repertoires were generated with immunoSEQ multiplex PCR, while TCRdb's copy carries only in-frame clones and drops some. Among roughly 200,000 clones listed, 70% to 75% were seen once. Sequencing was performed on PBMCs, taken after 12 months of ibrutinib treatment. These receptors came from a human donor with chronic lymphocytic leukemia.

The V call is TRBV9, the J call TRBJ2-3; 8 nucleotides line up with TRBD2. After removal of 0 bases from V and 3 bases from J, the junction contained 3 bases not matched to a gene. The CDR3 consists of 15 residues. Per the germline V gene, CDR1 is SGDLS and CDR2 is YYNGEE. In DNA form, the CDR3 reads TGTGCCAGCAGCGTAGCGAGCGGGGGTACAGATACGCAGTATTTT. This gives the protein CASSVASGGTDTQYF.

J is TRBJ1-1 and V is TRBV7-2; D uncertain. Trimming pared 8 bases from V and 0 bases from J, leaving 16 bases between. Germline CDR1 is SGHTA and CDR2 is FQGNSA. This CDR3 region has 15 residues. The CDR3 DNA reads TGTGCCAGCCGGGGAACTCGACGGTTGAACACTGAAGCTTTCTTT. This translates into CASRGTRRLNTEAFF.

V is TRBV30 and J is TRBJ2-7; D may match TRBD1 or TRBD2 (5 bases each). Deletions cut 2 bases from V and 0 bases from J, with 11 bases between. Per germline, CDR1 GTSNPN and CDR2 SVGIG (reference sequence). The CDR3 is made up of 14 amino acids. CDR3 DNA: TGTGCCTGGAGTCCCGGGACGACCTCCTACGAGCAGTACTTC. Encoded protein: CAWSPGTTSYEQYF.